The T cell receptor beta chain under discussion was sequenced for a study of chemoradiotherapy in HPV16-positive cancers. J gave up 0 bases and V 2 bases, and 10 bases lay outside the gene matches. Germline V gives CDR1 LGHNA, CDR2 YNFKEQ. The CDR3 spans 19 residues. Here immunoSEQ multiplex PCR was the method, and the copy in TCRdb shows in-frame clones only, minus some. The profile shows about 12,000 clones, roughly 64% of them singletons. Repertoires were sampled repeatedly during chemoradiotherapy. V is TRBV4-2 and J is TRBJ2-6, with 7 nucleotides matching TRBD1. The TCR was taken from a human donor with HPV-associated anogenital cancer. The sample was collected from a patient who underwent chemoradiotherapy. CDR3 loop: CASSQPDSTGTSGANVLTF. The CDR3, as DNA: TGTGCCAGCAGCCAACCAGACTCGACAGGGACCTCTGGGGCCAACGTCCTGACTTTC.